The rows below give T cell receptor beta chains drawn from one sample of a study of CD8+CD57+ T cells in acquired aplastic anemia. TCRdb re-derived calls from the reads in MiXCR, one entry per CDR3 protein. The repertoire includes around 200,000 distinct CDR3 sequences, nearly 65% of them detected once, and 42% sits in the top ten. Specimen: sorted CD4+, CD8+, or CD8+CD57+ T cells (not recorded which) from PBMCs. These receptors originate from a human donor with aplastic anemia. Each CDR3 is given without its conserved first and last residue. For some rows the clone size is stated as once, few or many, or as a class when expanded; others skip it.

j_call v_call clone_size cdr3_aa
TRBJ2-1 TRBV12-3/TRBV12-4 - ASRPRQGSYNEQF
TRBJ2-5 TRBV18 many ASSPLQGAPQETQY
- TRBV20-1 - SASGTGEQY
TRBJ1-2 TRBV4-2 few ASSVPGQELTNYGYT
TRBJ2-7 TRBV7-9 - ATDPGFGEQY
TRBJ2-7 TRBV27 many ASSFGESYEQY
TRBJ1-2 TRBV20-1 - SAPEPYGYT
TRBJ1-4 TRBV2 - ASNLGGYEKLF
TRBJ1-1 TRBV2 - ASLEQGARNTEAF
TRBJ1-4 TRBV25-1 - ASSASTGLRANEKLF
TRBJ1-2 TRBV6-5 - ASREGGRGGSGYT
- TRBV2 - VSRGREGGYGQF
TRBJ1-4 TRBV9 - ASSARTEEKLF
TRBJ2-7 TRBV27 many ATRDSSYEQY
TRBJ2-7 TRBV24-1 - ATSEQGTEQY
TRBJ1-6 TRBV20-1 - SASVGRDSYNSPLH
TRBJ2-7 TRBV7-9 few ASSLRDLADEQY
TRBJ2-3 TRBV7-2 few ASSLVGTDTQY
TRBJ1-1 TRBV4-1 many ASSPTLDTEAF
TRBJ2-7 TRBV19 once ASSGTGGEGQY
TRBJ1-1 TRBV15 - ATSNGVMNTEAF
TRBJ1-2 TRBV10-3 once AISEEQGRGNGYT
TRBJ2-7 TRBV20-1 - SASTSGYEQY
TRBJ2-7 TRBV10-3 - ATATSGSYEQY
TRBJ2-3 TRBV19 - ASSLIQGSGTDTQY
TRBJ2-3 TRBV2 many ASLSRGGAGDTQY
TRBJ2-7 TRBV9 - ASTKGTGSSYEQY
TRBJ1-5 TRBV5-5 once ASSYYGTGLLRPQH
TRBJ1-5 TRBV4-1 - ASSQDWVSNQPQH
TRBJ1-2 TRBV24-1 - ATSAKGHYGYT